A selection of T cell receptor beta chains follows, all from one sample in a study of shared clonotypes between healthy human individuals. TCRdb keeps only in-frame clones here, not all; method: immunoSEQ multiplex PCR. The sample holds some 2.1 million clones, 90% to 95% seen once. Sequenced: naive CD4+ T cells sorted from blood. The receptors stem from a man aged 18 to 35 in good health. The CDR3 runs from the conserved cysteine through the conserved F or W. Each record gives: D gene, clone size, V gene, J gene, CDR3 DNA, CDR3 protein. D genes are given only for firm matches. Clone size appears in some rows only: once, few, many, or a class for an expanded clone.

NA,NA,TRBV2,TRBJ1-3,TGTGCCAGCAGCCCCGACAGGATGATTGGAAACACCATATATTTT,CASSPDRMIGNTIYF
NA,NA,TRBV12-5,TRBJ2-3,TGTGCTAGTGGTCTTATCCTTCGAGGCGCGGATACGCAGTATTTT,CASGLILRGADTQYF
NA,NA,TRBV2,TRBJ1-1,TGTGCCAGCAGTGAGACTTTGGCTTTCTTT,CASSETLAFF
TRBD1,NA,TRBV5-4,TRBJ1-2,TGTGCCAGCAGCTTGCCCGGGACAGGGTTAGTTGGCTACACCTTC,CASSLPGTGLVGYTF
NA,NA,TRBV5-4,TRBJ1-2,TGTGCCAGCAGTCCTGACAGGAACTATGGCTACACCTTC,CASSPDRNYGYTF
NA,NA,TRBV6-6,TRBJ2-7,TGTGCCAGCAGTTCTTTCTACGAGCAGTACTTC,CASSSFYEQYF
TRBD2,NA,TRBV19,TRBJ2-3,TGTGCCAGTAGTACTAGCGGGCCTTCGACAGATACGCAGTATTTT,CASSTSGPSTDTQYF
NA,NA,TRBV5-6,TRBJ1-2,TGTGCCAGCAGCTTAAGCAGGGTTGGCTACACCTTC,CASSLSRVGYTF
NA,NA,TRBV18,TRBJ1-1,TGTGCCAGCTCACCACGTAATATGGTGAACACTGAAGCTTTCTTT,CASSPRNMVNTEAFF
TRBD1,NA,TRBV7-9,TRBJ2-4,TGTGCCAGCAGCTTAGTAGCAGGGGGCGCCTCCAAAGCCAAAAACATTCAGTACTTC,CASSLVAGGASKAKNIQYF
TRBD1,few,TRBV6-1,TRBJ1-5,TGTGCCAGCAGTGTATCCCTGACGGGGACAGCAGATTTT,CASSVSLTGTADF
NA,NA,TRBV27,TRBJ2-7,TGTGCCAGCAGTCAGAGCGGGCCTGAGCTCTCCTACGAGCAGTACTTC,CASSQSGPELSYEQYF
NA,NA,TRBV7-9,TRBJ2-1,TGTGCCAGCAGCCGCCTCAGGGATCGGGAGAGCTCCTACAATGAGCAGTTCTTC,CASSRLRDRESSYNEQFF
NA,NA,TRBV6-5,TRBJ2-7,TGTGCCAGCAGAAGAGCAACCAGCTCCTACGAGCAGTACTTC,CASRRATSSYEQYF
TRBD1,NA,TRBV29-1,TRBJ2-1,TGCAGCGCAGGGACAGGCTATGAGCAGTTCTTC,CSAGTGYEQFF